This T cell receptor (beta chain) was retrieved from a study of memory CD4+ T cells and cytomegalovirus serostatus. Whole-study context: Healthy Belgian adult donors included roughly ten CMV-positive and 24 CMV-negative people.

Some clones are missing from TCRdb's copy, which holds only in-frame ones; the method was immunoSEQ multiplex PCR. In the table there are approximately 60,000 clones, about 81% of which are singletons. The sort gate was single viable CD3+CD4+CD8-CD45RO+ cells for memory CD4+ T cells. CDR1 and CDR2 (germline): LNHDA, SQIVND (reference sequence). The ends were cut back, 8 bases at V and 1 base at J, with 21 bases in the middle. The CDR3 is 18 residues long. General study points: Suggested: most of the CMV-linked TCR signature lies in CD4+ memory cells.

As to this clone: Antigen unknown.

The V gene is TRBV19, the J gene TRBJ2-6; perhaps TRBD2 as D (5 bases). Source material: memory CD4+ T cells from blood. This TCR was sampled from an adult in good health and CMV-seronegative. The CDR3 DNA reads as TGTGCCAGTGAACCTATAGGCCAGGACTCATCTGGGGCCAACGTCCTGACTTTC. Protein product: CASEPIGQDSSGANVLTF. The full variable domain, its missing parts supplied by reference TRBV19 and TRBJ2-6, is DGGITQSPKYLFRKEGQNVTLSCEQNLNHDAMYWYRQDPGQGLRLIYYSQIVNDFQKGDIAEGYSVSREKKESFPLTVTSAQKNPTAFYLCASEPIGQDSSGANVLTFGAGSRLTVL.